The 2 T cell receptor beta chains given below trace back to one sample, sequenced in a study of cytomegalovirus exposure and HLA in healthy donors (dated by TCRdb to the late 2010s). The library was generated by the immunoSEQ multiplex PCR assay. The multiplex PCR relied on a mix of 60 forward primers for TCR Vbeta segments and 13 reverse primers for TCR Jbeta segments. In TCRdb, the immuneACCESS table is reduced to in-frame sequences with V and J assigned. These tables do not hold every clone; where another copy was compared, an unresolved V gene accounts for under half, and the others remain unexplained. The sample data list about 180,000 clones, and roughly four fifths of these were observed just once. The ten top clones hold about 1.5% of the sample. Sample: PBMCs. The receptors shown here come from a man aged 18-30 years in good health and CMV-seronegative.

The CDR3 here is CSVYSRGEQYF. The CDR3 nucleotides read TGCAGCGTCTACTCCAGGGGTGAGCAGTACTTC. V is TRBV29-1 and J is TRBJ2-7; tentatively, D is TRBD1 (6 bases). The germline V gene encodes CDR1 SQVTM and CDR2 ANQGSEA. The CDR3 has 11 residues. Deletions cut 6 bases from V and 7 bases from J, with 13 bases between.

This clone is a singleton in its sample. The CDR3, as DNA: TGTGCCAGCAGCCGGACTAGCGGGGGGGATACGCAGTATTTT. It is translated as CASSRTSGGDTQYF. The V call is TRBV7-3, the J call TRBJ2-3; 14 nucleotides agree with TRBD2. V lost 5 bases, J lost 6 bases, and 1 base stayed unmatched. Germline V lookup: CDR1 SGHTA, CDR2 FQGTGA. The length of the CDR3 is 14 residues.